This T cell receptor (beta chain) originates from a study of OX40 agonist ivuxolimab in advanced cancers. On the study more broadly: With ivuxolimab, an agonistic anti-OX40 (CD134) antibody, patients were treated.

Study-level points and caveats: At 0.1 to 3.0 mg/kg and by week 6, clonal expansion occurred in CD4+ and CD8+ blood T cells.

Repertoires were generated with immunoSEQ multiplex PCR, while TCRdb's copy carries only in-frame clones and drops some. The data show tens of thousands of clones, approximately 86% seen once. In regard to this clone: What it binds is not known.

In germline, CDR1 is MNHNY, CDR2 SVGAGI (reference sequence). Losses at the gene ends were 0 bases for V and 4 bases for J; bases not matched to a gene: 4. There are 15 residues in the CDR3. The sample consisted of CD4+ or CD8+ T cells sorted from blood, taken in a trial of the OX40 agonist ivuxolimab. V usage is TRBV6-6 and J usage is TRBJ1-1; 8 bases are shared with TRBD1. The clonotype originates from an adult with an advanced solid tumor such as melanoma, head and neck, liver or kidney cancer. CDR3 region: CASSYSGQGGTEAFF. The CDR3, as DNA: TGTGCCAGCAGTTACTCAGGACAGGGTGGCACTGAAGCTTTCTTT.